One and the same sample provided the 16 T cell receptor beta chains below, sequenced in a study of cytotoxic CD8 clonotypes in ibrutinib-treated CLL. Clones were read by immunoSEQ multiplex PCR, and TCRdb kept only the in-frame ones, dropping some. There are about 270,000 clones in the sample; roughly four fifths occur only once, and about 5.3% lies in the top ten. The material sequenced was PBMCs, taken at disease progression, from a patient treated with ibrutinib. Source of these receptors: a human donor with chronic lymphocytic leukemia.

This sequence joins TRBV7-9 and TRBJ2-3, with D unresolved. The CDR3 sequence is 15 residues long. Trimming stripped 0 bases from V and 1 base from J, with 8 bases between. Germline V lookup: CDR1 SEHNR, CDR2 FQNEAQ (reference sequence). This chain's CDR3 is CASSLAQTGTDTQYF. DNA for the CDR3: TGTGCCAGCAGCTTAGCCCAGACTGGCACAGATACGCAGTATTTT.

This clone was seen more than once but under ten times. V gene TRBV12-5 combines with J gene TRBJ2-5; D is ambiguous. Trimming took off 3 bases at V and 3 bases at J, with 5 bases between the two ends. Germline CDR1 is LGHNT and CDR2 is FRNRAP. This CDR3 is built from 12 residues. The CDR3 is CASGFTEETQYF. CDR3 DNA sequence: TGTGCTAGTGGTTTTACTGAAGAGACCCAGTACTTC.

The V call is TRBV5-1, the J call TRBJ1-2; D is uncertain. V gave up 0 bases and J gave up 2 bases, with 11 bases separating them. Per the germline V gene, CDR1 is SGHRS and CDR2 is YFSETQ. This CDR3 has 15 amino acids. The CDR3 protein is CASSLDDGFNYGYTF. The CDR3 nucleotides are TGCGCCAGCAGCTTGGATGATGGATTCAACTATGGCTACACCTTC.

The V gene is TRBV2, the J gene TRBJ1-1, with TRBD1 as a possible D gene (6 bases). Per germline, CDR1 SNHLY and CDR2 FYNNEI. The CDR3 consists of 13 residues. The germline V and J ends were trimmed by 4 bases and 8 bases, with 14 bases remaining between them. CDR3 coding DNA: TGTGCCAGCAGTGGGACAGAATTATCGGAAGCTTTCTTT. Translated, it gives CASSGTELSEAFF.

This chain uses TRBV4-1 with TRBJ1-1; 10 nucleotides line up with TRBD1. Germline V gives CDR1 MGHRA, CDR2 YSYEKL. This CDR3 region has 16 residues. The V and J ends lost 2 bases and 1 base, in that order; junction bases with no gene match: 4. DNA for the CDR3: TGCGCCAGCAGCCAAACGACAGGGGGCAGGAACACTGAAGCTTTCTTT. Protein: CASSQTTGGRNTEAFF.

This clone showed up just a few times. This chain connects TRBV6-1 to TRBJ1-2; D unclear. In germline, CDR1 is MNHNS, CDR2 SASEGT. Trimming removed 6 bases from V and 4 bases from J, with 15 bases in between. The CDR3 sequence is 14 residues long. Here the CDR3 reads CASSRGRTFYGYTF. Here the CDR3 DNA reads TGTGCCAGCAGCCGCGGCAGGACGTTCTATGGCTACACCTTC.

The CDR3 DNA is TGTGCCAGCACCCCGCAGGGACGAGAGACCCAGTACTTC. As protein: CASTPQGRETQYF. The genes are TRBV7-2 and TRBJ2-5; D is possibly TRBD1 or TRBD2 (5 bases each). Trimming took off 7 bases at V and 4 bases at J, with 13 bases between the two ends. Germline lookup yields CDR1 SGHTA and CDR2 FQGNSA. The CDR3 totals 13 residues.

V gene TRBV18 combines with J gene TRBJ2-7; 10 nucleotides agree with TRBD2. The J segment lost 4 bases and the V segment lost 6 bases, leaving 9 bases of the junction unmatched. Germline CDR1 KGHSH, CDR2 LQKENI. The CDR3 loop spans 15 amino acids. For the CDR3, the DNA is TGTGCCAGCTCCCGCCTTAGCGGGAGGTCTTACGAGCAGTACTTC. Translating it yields CASSRLSGRSYEQYF.

The table lists this clone with a count of one. The chain is built from TRBV4-2 and TRBJ1-4, with unresolved D. Germline CDR1 reads LGHNA; CDR2 reads YNFKEQ. The CDR3 is made up of 15 amino acids. V lost 0 bases, J lost 5 bases, and 10 bases lay in between. The CDR3 bases are TGTGCCAGCAGCCAAGACCTGGGGTTAAATGAAAAACTGTTTTTT. It encodes CASSQDLGLNEKLFF.

This chain links TRBV7-9 with TRBJ2-1; D not certain. There are 13 residues in the CDR3. Germline CDR1 is SEHNR and CDR2 is FQNEAQ (reference sequence). The V end lost 5 bases, the J end lost 4 bases, and 9 bases lay between the germline ends. The CDR3 region has the DNA TGTGCCAGCAGCGGCACATCGTACAATGAGCAGTTCTTC. Translating gives CASSGTSYNEQFF. Together with reference TRBV7-9 and TRBJ2-1, the CDR3 gives the full variable domain: DTGVSQNPRHKITKRGQNVTFRCDPISEHNRLYWYRQTLGQGPEFLTYFQNEAQLEKSRLLSDRFSAERPKGSFSTLEIQRTEQGDSAMYLCASSGTSYNEQFFGPGTRLTVL.

This clone was detected only once. V gene TRBV2 combines with J gene TRBJ2-7; tentatively, D is TRBD1 (5 bases). The germline CDR1 and CDR2 sequences are SNHLY and FYNNEI. The ends were cut back, 4 bases at V and 1 base at J, with 11 bases in the middle. The CDR3 totals 14 residues. The CDR3, as DNA: TGTGCCAGCAGTGCGACAGTGACTTCCTACGAGCAGTACTTC. It encodes CASSATVTSYEQYF.

The rearrangement links TRBV7-9 to TRBJ2-7; possible D gene TRBD1, 6 bases. V was clipped by 4 bases and J by 3 bases, with 19 bases between them. The CDR3 is 16 residues long. In germline, CDR1 is SEHNR, CDR2 FQNEAQ (reference sequence). CDR3 in DNA: TGTGCCAGCAGCTCCTATAAAAGCACAGGGCACTACGAGCAGTACTTC. Residues: CASSSYKSTGHYEQYF.

This clone has only one observation. The gene calls are TRBV18 and TRBJ2-7; D is perhaps TRBD2 (7 bases). Germline CDR1 and CDR2: KGHSH and LQKENI. Trimming took 3 bases from V and 3 from J, leaving 15 bases between them. The CDR3 runs to 15 residues. The CDR3 DNA sequence: TGTGCCAGCTCACCCGAGCGGGGCAGGGGCTACGAGCAGTACTTC. It encodes CASSPERGRGYEQYF.

V gene TRBV6-1 combines with J gene TRBJ1-3; D is undetermined. From germline, CDR1 is MNHNS and CDR2 SASEGT. V lost 10 bases to trimming and J lost 0 bases, with 4 bases between them. The CDR3 is 11 residues long. The CDR3 coding sequence is TGTGCCATTCCCTCTGGAAACACCATATATTTT. It translates to CAIPSGNTIYF.

The chain links TRBV12-1 to TRBJ2-5; TRBD1 is the table's D call, not checked against the DNA. TRBV12-1 is a known pseudogene. The CDR3 runs 14 residues. The CDR3 region is CASSATGARETQYF. In DNA, the CDR3 is TGTGCCAGCAGCGCGACAGGGGCCCGGGAGACCCAGTACTTC.

CDR3 in DNA: TGTGCCAGCAGCCAAATTGGGGGTTTGTATGGCTACACCTTC. Translating it yields CASSQIGGLYGYTF. The V call is TRBV14, the J call TRBJ1-2; D might be TRBD1 (5 bases). Trimming cost V 2 bases and J 5 bases, with 12 bases left between them. Germline V gene data show CDR1 as SGHDN and CDR2 as FVKESK. This CDR3 is 14 amino acids long.